This TCR beta chain was identified during a study of blood T cell repertoires in COVID-19. Study information: From T cells, B-cell-depleted T cells, or PBMCs came the material, which was cDNA or gDNA.

Per the germline V gene, CDR1 is SGDLS and CDR2 is YYNGEE. V gave up 0 bases and J gave up 1 base, with 13 bases separating them. The CDR3 consists of 17 residues. Participants in the exposed group had met a COVID-19 case in the 2 weeks before joining the study. Libraries were prepared by immunoSEQ multiplex PCR; TCRdb keeps only in-frame clonotypes and omits some of them. This sample has 140,000 to 150,000 clones, with about four fifths found just once. This chain uses TRBV9 with TRBJ2-2, with a possible D match to TRBD1 (5 bases). Sequenced input: PBMCs or T cells enriched from blood (not recorded which). The sequence was collected from a woman aged 45-65 years who had been exposed to COVID-19. Written as DNA, the CDR3 is TGTGCCAGCAGCGTAGGGTCTGAGACAGTGAACACCGGGGAGCTGTTTTTT. This gives the protein CASSVGSETVNTGELFF.